A selection of T cell receptor beta chains follows, all from one sample in a study of T cells after yellow fever vaccination. TCRdb redid the calling of the 5' RACE reads with MiXCR, one entry per CDR3 protein. The sample records some 390,000 distinct CDR3 sequences, about 19% being singletons. The input for sequencing was PBMCs, taken before the yellow fever booster vaccination. These receptors came from a man younger than 30 who received the YFV17D yellow fever vaccine. The CDR3 runs from the conserved cysteine through the conserved F or W. The order of the fields is J gene, D gene, CDR3 length, V gene, CDR3 protein. The D gene is left open where the match is weak.

J gene: TRBJ1-4
D gene: .
CDR3 length: 13
V gene: TRBV3-1
CDR3 protein: CASSFRVGEKLFF

J gene: TRBJ2-1
D gene: TRBD1
CDR3 length: 12
V gene: TRBV20-1
CDR3 protein: CSVPGQGNEQFF

J gene: TRBJ2-5
D gene: .
CDR3 length: 14
V gene: TRBV5-4
CDR3 protein: CASSLDQGTETQYF

J gene: TRBJ2-4
D gene: .
CDR3 length: 13
V gene: TRBV6-1
CDR3 protein: CASNLSGGNIQYF

J gene: TRBJ2-3
D gene: TRBD2
CDR3 length: 16
V gene: TRBV4-3
CDR3 protein: CASSQSLAGSTDTQYF

J gene: TRBJ2-3
D gene: .
CDR3 length: 13
V gene: TRBV5-6
CDR3 protein: CASSWTVTDTQYF

J gene: TRBJ1-2
D gene: .
CDR3 length: 15
V gene: TRBV7-6
CDR3 protein: CASSLSIGLGYGYTF

J gene: TRBJ2-1
D gene: TRBD2
CDR3 length: 14
V gene: TRBV7-2
CDR3 protein: CASGGVGADLEQFF

J gene: TRBJ2-7
D gene: .
CDR3 length: 14
V gene: TRBV12-3/TRBV12-4
CDR3 protein: CASSPPDSVYEQYF

J gene: TRBJ2-7
D gene: TRBD1
CDR3 length: 16
V gene: TRBV29-1
CDR3 protein: CSVDSTGTAGSYEQYF

J gene: TRBJ1-1
D gene: .
CDR3 length: 11
V gene: TRBV2
CDR3 protein: CASGKGTEAFF

J gene: TRBJ2-1
D gene: .
CDR3 length: 13
V gene: TRBV27
CDR3 protein: CASSPTGNNEQFF

J gene: TRBJ2-2
D gene: TRBD2
CDR3 length: 17
V gene: TRBV5-1
CDR3 protein: CASSLDPGLAGTGELFF

J gene: TRBJ2-3
D gene: TRBD1
CDR3 length: 14
V gene: TRBV18
CDR3 protein: CASSPGQTQDTQYF

J gene: TRBJ2-1
D gene: TRBD1
CDR3 length: 14
V gene: TRBV24-1
CDR3 protein: CATSDQGAVNEQFF

J gene: TRBJ1-6
D gene: TRBD1
CDR3 length: 15
V gene: TRBV23-1
CDR3 protein: CASSQLRTGGSPLHF

J gene: TRBJ2-7
D gene: .
CDR3 length: 13
V gene: TRBV7-9
CDR3 protein: CASSLVSFYEQYF